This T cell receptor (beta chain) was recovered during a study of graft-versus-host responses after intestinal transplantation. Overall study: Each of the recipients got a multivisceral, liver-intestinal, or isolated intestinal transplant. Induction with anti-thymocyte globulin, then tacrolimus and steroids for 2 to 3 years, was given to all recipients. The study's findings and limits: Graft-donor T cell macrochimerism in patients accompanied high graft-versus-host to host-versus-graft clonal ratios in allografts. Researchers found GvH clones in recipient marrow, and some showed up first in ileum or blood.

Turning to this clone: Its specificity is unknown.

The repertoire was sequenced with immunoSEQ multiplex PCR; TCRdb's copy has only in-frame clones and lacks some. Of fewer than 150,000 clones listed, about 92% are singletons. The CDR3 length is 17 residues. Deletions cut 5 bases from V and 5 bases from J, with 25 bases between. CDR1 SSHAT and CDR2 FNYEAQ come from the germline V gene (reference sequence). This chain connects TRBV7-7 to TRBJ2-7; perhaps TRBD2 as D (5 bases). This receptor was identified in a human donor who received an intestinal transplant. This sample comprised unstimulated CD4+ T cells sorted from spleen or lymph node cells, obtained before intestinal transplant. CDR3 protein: CASSQVPWRAALHEQYF. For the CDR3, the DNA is TGTGCCAGCAGCCAGGTTCCGTGGCGGGCAGCCCTCCACGAGCAGTACTTC.